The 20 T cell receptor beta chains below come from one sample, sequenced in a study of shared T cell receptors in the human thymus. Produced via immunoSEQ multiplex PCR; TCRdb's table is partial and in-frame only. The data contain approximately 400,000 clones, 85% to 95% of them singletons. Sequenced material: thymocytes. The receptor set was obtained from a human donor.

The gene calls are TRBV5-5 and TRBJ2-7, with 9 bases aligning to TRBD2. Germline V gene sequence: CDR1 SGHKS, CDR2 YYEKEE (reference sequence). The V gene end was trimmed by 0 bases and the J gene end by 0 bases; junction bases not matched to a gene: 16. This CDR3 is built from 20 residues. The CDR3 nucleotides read TGTGCCAGCAGCTTGGGAGATTTGGCGGGAGGGCCCCGATTCTCCTACGAGCAGTACTTC. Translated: CASSLGDLAGGPRFSYEQYF.

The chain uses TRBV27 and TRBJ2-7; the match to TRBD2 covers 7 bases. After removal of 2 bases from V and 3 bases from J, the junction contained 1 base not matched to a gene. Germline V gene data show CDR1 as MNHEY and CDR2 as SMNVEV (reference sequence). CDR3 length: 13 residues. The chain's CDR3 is CASSLQRDYEQYF. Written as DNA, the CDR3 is TGTGCCAGCAGTTTACAGCGGGACTACGAGCAGTACTTC.

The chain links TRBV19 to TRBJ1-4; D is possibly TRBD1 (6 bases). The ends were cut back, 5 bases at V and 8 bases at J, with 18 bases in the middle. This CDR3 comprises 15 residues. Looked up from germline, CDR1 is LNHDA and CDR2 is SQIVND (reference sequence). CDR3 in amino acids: CASSLGDTAREKLFF. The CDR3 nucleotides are TGTGCCAGTAGTCTTGGGGACACTGCTAGAGAAAAACTGTTTTTT.

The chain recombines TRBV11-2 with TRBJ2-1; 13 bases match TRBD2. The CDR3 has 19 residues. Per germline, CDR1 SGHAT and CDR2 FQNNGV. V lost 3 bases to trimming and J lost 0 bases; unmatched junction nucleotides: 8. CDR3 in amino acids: CASSLYATSGGCSYNEQFF. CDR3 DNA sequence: TGTGCCAGCAGCTTGTACGCGACTAGCGGGGGGTGCTCCTACAATGAGCAGTTCTTC.

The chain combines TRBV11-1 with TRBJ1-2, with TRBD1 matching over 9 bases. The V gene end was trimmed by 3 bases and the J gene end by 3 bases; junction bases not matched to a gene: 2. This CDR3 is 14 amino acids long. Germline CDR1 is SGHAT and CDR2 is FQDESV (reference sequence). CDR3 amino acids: CASSFRTGDYGYTF. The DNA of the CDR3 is TGTGCCAGCAGCTTTCGGACAGGGGACTATGGCTACACCTTC.

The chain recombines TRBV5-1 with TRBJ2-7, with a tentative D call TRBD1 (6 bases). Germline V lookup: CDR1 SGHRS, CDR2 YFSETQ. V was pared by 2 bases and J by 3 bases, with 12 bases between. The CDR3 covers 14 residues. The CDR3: CASSFPGQFYEQYF. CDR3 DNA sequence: TGCGCCAGCAGCTTTCCTGGACAGTTCTACGAGCAGTACTTC.

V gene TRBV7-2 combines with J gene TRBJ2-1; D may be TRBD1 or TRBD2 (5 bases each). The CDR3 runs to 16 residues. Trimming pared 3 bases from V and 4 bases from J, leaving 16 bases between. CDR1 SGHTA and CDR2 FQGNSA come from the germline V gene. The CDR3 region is CASSFPPGTGYNEQFF. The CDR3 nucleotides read TGTGCCAGCAGCTTCCCTCCGGGGACCGGGTACAATGAGCAGTTCTTC.

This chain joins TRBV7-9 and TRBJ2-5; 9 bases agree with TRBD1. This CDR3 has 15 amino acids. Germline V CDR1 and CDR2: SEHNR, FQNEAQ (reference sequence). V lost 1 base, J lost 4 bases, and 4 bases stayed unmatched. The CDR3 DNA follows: TGTGCCAGCAGCTTAGTGACAGGGGGGCGAGAGACCCAGTACTTC. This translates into CASSLVTGGRETQYF. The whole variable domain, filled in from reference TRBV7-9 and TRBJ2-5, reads DTGVSQNPRHKITKRGQNVTFRCDPISEHNRLYWYRQTLGQGPEFLTYFQNEAQLEKSRLLSDRFSAERPKGSFSTLEIQRTEQGDSAMYLCASSLVTGGRETQYFGPGTRLLVL.

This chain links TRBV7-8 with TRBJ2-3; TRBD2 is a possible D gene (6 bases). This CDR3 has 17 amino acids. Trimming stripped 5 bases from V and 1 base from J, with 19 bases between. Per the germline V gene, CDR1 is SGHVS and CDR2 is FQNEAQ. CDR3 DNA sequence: TGTGCCAGCAGCGTCCCTATAAGAGGGGAGGGCACAGATACGCAGTATTTT. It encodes CASSVPIRGEGTDTQYF.

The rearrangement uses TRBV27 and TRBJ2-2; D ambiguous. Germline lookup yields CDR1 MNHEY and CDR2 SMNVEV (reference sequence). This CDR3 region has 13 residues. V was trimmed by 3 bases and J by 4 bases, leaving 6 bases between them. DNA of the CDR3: TGTGCCAGCAGTTTCCAGATCACCGGGGAGCTGTTTTTT. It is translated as CASSFQITGELFF.

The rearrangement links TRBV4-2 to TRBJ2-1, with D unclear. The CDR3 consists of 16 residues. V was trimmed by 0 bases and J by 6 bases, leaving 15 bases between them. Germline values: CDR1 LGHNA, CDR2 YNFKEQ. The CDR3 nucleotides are TGTGCCAGCAGCCAAGATAAACTTAAGTGGTTCAATGAGCAGTTCTTC. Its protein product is CASSQDKLKWFNEQFF.

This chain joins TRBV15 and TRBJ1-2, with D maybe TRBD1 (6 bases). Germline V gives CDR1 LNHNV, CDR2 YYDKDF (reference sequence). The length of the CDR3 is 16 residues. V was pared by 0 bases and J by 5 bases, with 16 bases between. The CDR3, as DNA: TGTGCCACCAGCAGAGAGCCCCACGGACAGTTTTATGGCTACACCTTC. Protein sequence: CATSREPHGQFYGYTF.

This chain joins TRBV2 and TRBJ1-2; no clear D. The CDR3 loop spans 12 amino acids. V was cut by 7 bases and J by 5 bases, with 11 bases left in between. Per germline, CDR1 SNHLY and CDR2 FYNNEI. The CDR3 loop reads CASKTELYGYTF. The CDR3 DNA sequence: TGTGCCAGCAAGACCGAACTTTATGGCTACACCTTC.

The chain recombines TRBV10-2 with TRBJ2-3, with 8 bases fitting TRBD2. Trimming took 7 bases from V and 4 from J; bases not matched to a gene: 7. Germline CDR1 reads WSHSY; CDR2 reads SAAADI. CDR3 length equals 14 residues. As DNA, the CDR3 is TGCGCCAGCATAACGGGAGGGCCCTCAGATACGCAGTATTTT. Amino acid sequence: CASITGGPSDTQYF.

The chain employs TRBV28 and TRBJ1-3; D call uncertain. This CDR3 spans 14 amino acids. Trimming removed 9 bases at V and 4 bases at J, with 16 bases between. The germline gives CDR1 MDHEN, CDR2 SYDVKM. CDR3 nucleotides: TGTGCCAGTTGGAGTCCAGTGAGCGGAAACACCATATATTTT. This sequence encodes CASWSPVSGNTIYF.

CDR3 DNA: TGTGCCAGCTCCCGACTAGCGGGCCCTGAGCAGTACTTC. This translates into CASSRLAGPEQYF. The chain uses TRBV14 and TRBJ2-7; TRBD2 aligns across 10 bases. V gave up 8 bases and J gave up 7 bases; unmatched junction bases: 8. The CDR3 is 13 amino acids. The germline V gene encodes CDR1 SGHDN and CDR2 FVKESK.

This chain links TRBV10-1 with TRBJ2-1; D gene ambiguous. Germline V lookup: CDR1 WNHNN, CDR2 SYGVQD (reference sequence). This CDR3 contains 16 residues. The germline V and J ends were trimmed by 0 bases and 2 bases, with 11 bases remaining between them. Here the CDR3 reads CASSESTLAPYNEQFF. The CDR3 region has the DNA TGCGCCAGCAGTGAGTCGACCCTCGCCCCCTACAATGAGCAGTTCTTC.

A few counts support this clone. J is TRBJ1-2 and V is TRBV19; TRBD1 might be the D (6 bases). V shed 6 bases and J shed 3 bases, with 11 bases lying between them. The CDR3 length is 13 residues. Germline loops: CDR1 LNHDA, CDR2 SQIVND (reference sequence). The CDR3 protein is CASSPDSYYGYTF. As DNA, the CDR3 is TGTGCCAGTAGCCCGGACAGCTACTATGGCTACACCTTC. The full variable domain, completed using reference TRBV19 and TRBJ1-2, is DGGITQSPKYLFRKEGQNVTLSCEQNLNHDAMYWYRQDPGQGLRLIYYSQIVNDFQKGDIAEGYSVSREKKESFPLTVTSAQKNPTAFYLCASSPDSYYGYTFGSGTRLTVV.

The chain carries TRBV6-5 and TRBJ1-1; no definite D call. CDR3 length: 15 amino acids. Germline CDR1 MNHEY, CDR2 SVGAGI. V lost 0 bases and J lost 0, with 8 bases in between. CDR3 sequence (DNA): TGTGCCAGCAGTTACTCACCAGCTATGAACACTGAAGCTTTCTTT. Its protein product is CASSYSPAMNTEAFF.

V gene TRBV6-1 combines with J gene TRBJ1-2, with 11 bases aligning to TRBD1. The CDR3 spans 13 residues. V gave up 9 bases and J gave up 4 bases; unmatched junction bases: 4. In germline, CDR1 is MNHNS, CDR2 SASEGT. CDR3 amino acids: CASRGQGVYGYTF. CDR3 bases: TGTGCCAGTCGGGGACAGGGGGTCTATGGCTACACCTTC.